This paragraph reports one TCR beta chain. Per germline, CDR1 LGHNT and CDR2 FRNRAP. V lost 6 bases to trimming and J lost 6 bases, with 8 bases between them. CDR3 length: 12 residues. The data belong to a study of CD8 T cells in ankylosing spondylitis. TCRdb itself ran the 5' RACE reads through MiXCR, one entry per CDR3 protein. Of some 150,000 distinct CDR3 sequences listed, under 55% are singletons. This receptor was identified in a male donor with ankylosing spondylitis. The sample comprised synovial fluid, either unsorted or a sorted T cell fraction (not recorded which). This chain uses TRBV12-5 with TRBJ1-4, with a possible D match to TRBD1 (5 bases). DNA for the CDR3: TGTGCTAGTGGGGGGGTGGATGAAAAACTGTTTTTT. It specifies CASGGVDEKLFF.